The 13 T cell receptor beta chains below were found in one sample sequenced in a study of T cells in Graves' hyperthyroidism and ophthalmopathy. Amplification of TCR beta CDR3 regions was performed using RNA transcripts as template. HTBI primers drove first-round RT-PCR of the TCR CDR3. TCRdb ran MiXCR on the multiplex PCR reads and lists one entry per CDR3 protein. Counted here are under 650,000 distinct CDR3 sequences, about 17% occurring once; the ten biggest clones make up over 3.5%. The sample taken for sequencing was blood. The receptors come from a woman between 25 and 40 years old with Graves' hyperthyroidism.

This clonotype appeared many times. The chain couples TRBV12-3 or TRBV12-4 to TRBJ2-6; D is uncertain. The V and J ends lost 0 bases and 0 bases respectively, with 6 bases between them. The CDR3 is made up of 16 amino acids. The CDR3 region is CASSLASRSGANVLTF. CDR3 DNA: TGTGCCAGCAGTTTAGCGTCTCGCTCTGGGGCCAACGTCCTGACTTTC.

This clonotype was seen more than once but under ten times. The chain uses TRBV5-8 and TRBJ2-1; 9 nucleotides match TRBD1. The ends lost 4 bases at V and 3 bases at J; junction bases unmatched: 5. Germline CDR1 SGHTS, CDR2 YDEGEE. The length of the CDR3 is 15 residues. CDR3 bases: TGTGCCAGCAGCCCGTCGGGACAGGGCTACAATGAGCAGTTCTTC. Protein product: CASSPSGQGYNEQFF.

This clonotype was found many times. This chain joins TRBV20-1 and TRBJ2-7; D remains unclear. The V end lost 4 bases, the J end lost 0 bases, and 13 bases lay between the germline ends. Germline V gives CDR1 DFQATT, CDR2 SNEGSKA (reference sequence). The CDR3 spans 14 residues. CDR3 region: CSAKGGRSSYEQYF. The CDR3 DNA sequence: TGCAGTGCTAAGGGCGGCAGGAGCTCCTACGAGCAGTACTTC.

This clonotype was picked up many times. The chain recombines TRBV3-1 with TRBJ2-7; D not certain. The CDR3 consists of 11 residues. V shed 0 bases and J shed 5 bases, with 2 bases lying between them. CDR1 is LGHDT, CDR2 YNNKEL, per germline (reference sequence). CDR3: CASSQEHEQYF. The CDR3 nucleotides are TGTGCCAGCAGCCAAGAGCACGAGCAGTACTTC.

In its sample, this clonotype was seen many times. The chain couples TRBV11-1 to TRBJ1-5; no clear D gene. Per the germline V gene, CDR1 is SGHAT and CDR2 is FQDESV (reference sequence). Trimming shortened V by 5 bases and J by 4 bases, and 9 bases separated the two germline ends. This CDR3 spans 13 amino acids. DNA for the CDR3: TGTGCCAGCAGCCTAGGCGAGAATCAGCCCCAGCATTTT. Protein: CASSLGENQPQHF. Based on the CDR3 plus reference TRBV11-1 and TRBJ1-5, the full variable domain is EAEVAQSPRYKITEKSQAVAFWCDPISGHATLYWYRQILGQGPELLVQFQDESVVDDSQLPKDRFSAERLKGVDSTLKIQPAELGDSAMYLCASSLGENQPQHFGDGTRLSIL.

This clonotype was recorded at least ten times. V usage is TRBV30 and J usage is TRBJ1-5; possibly TRBD1 for D (5 bases). This CDR3 has 15 amino acids. Trimming removed 4 bases from V and 4 bases from J, with 17 bases in between. CDR1 GTSNPN and CDR2 SVGIG come from the germline V gene (reference sequence). CDR3 in amino acids: CAWNGPGTANQPQHF. CDR3 sequence (DNA): TGTGCCTGGAATGGACCCGGGACGGCAAATCAGCCCCAGCATTTT.

The chain's CDR3 is CASSDHRLAPEQFF. CDR3 in DNA: TGTGCCAGTAGTGACCACCGACTAGCGCCTGAGCAGTTCTTC. This sequence joins TRBV19 and TRBJ2-1; TRBD2 aligns across 8 bases. CDR1 and CDR2 from the germline V gene are LNHDA and SQIVND (reference sequence). V gave up 5 bases and J gave up 9 bases; unmatched junction bases: 9. This CDR3 is built from 14 residues.

This clonotype was detected only a few times. The chain combines TRBV19 with TRBJ1-5, with a tentative D call TRBD1 (6 bases). The CDR3 is made up of 15 amino acids. Germline V gives CDR1 LNHDA, CDR2 SQIVND (reference sequence). V lost 5 bases and J 0 bases, leaving 11 bases between the germline ends. The CDR3, as DNA: TGTGCCAGTAGTTGGACAGTTGTTAGCAATCAGCCCCAGCATTTT. As protein: CASSWTVVSNQPQHF.

The rearrangement joins TRBV6-1 to TRBJ1-3; maybe TRBD1 (6 bases). V shed 1 base and J shed 0 bases, with 10 bases lying between them. The CDR3 covers 16 residues. Germline CDR1 MNHNS, CDR2 SASEGT. For the CDR3, the DNA is TGTGCCAGCAGTGAAGGGACAGTCCCCTCTGGAAACACCATATATTTT. It translates to CASSEGTVPSGNTIYF.

This clonotype was detected ten times or more. The chain is built from TRBV12-3 or TRBV12-4 and TRBJ2-1; D remains ambiguous. Trimming took 3 bases from V and 7 from J, leaving 10 bases between them. CDR3 length: 13 residues. Here the CDR3 reads CASSLVHLNEQFF. The CDR3 nucleotides read TGTGCCAGCAGTTTGGTACATTTGAATGAGCAGTTCTTC.

This clonotype occurred a few times. V usage is TRBV7-2 and J usage is TRBJ2-7; D remains unclear. In germline, CDR1 is SGHTA, CDR2 FQGNSA. V shed 2 bases and J shed 3 bases, with 8 bases lying between them. The CDR3 spans 13 residues. CDR3 DNA sequence: TGTGCCAGCAGCTTACTTACGCTCTACGAGCAGTACTTC. This translates into CASSLLTLYEQYF.

This clonotype was seen more than once but under ten times. As DNA, the CDR3 is TGTGCCAGCAGTTTATGGACCGGGAGGATTCAGCCCCAGCATTTT. This encodes CASSLWTGRIQPQHF. V usage is TRBV28 and J usage is TRBJ1-5; D not resolved. Trimming removed 0 bases from V and 6 bases from J, with 12 bases in between. The CDR3 is made up of 15 amino acids. Germline V gene lookup returns CDR1 MDHEN and CDR2 SYDVKM.

This clonotype has a handful of counts. This chain connects TRBV11-2 to TRBJ1-1; TRBD1 matches at 9 bases. The trim removed 5 bases at V and 4 bases at J, leaving 11 bases unmatched. Germline V gene lookup returns CDR1 SGHAT and CDR2 FQNNGV. The CDR3 length is 16 residues. CDR3 DNA sequence: TGTGCCAGCAGCCCTGGGGACAGGGTGTTGGGCACTGAAGCTTTCTTT. Its translation is CASSPGDRVLGTEAFF.